This TCR beta chain was sequenced during a study of blood T cells in healthy people across ages. Then a second PCR, running roughly 6 to 11 cycles, was carried out with a sample-barcoded 5' primer and a J-beta primer mix. Each CDR3 protein gets one entry after TCRdb re-called the 5' RACE reads with MiXCR. The sample lists 650,000 to 900,000 distinct CDR3 sequences, about 62% seen once, with around a quarter in the top ten. In germline, CDR1 is SGHRS, CDR2 YFSETQ. This CDR3 is 14 amino acids long. Trimming removed 4 bases at V and 3 bases at J, with 14 bases between. This clonotype showed up just a few times.

This rearrangement joins TRBV5-1 to TRBJ2-7; D not certain. The TCR sequence derives from a man between 25 and 39 years old in good health. What was sequenced was blood. This CDR3 reads CASSPDSGFYEQYF. The CDR3 DNA follows: TGCGCCAGCAGCCCAGACTCCGGATTCTACGAGCAGTACTTC.